What follows are 19 T cell receptor beta chains derived from one specimen sequenced in a study of T cell clonotyping in hematopoietic cell transplantation (dated by TCRdb to 2020 to 2023). What the time point label conveys for this sample: recipient sample about 28 days before transplant, after cytoreduction. Library generation was performed with the immunoSEQ multiplex PCR assay. In TCRdb, the immuneACCESS table is reduced to in-frame sequences with V and J assigned. These tables do not hold every clone; where another copy was compared, an unresolved V gene accounts for under half, and the others remain unexplained. The sample table lists 26,000 or so clones, less than 85% of them with a count of one. The top ten constitute roughly 1.9% of the sample. This sample comprised peripheral blood mononuclear cells, obtained before stem cell transplant. The source is a man aged 35-49 years with acute myeloid leukemia. Some clones in this sample may be carry-over from other donors' samples.

V is TRBV28 and J is TRBJ2-1; 9 bases are shared with TRBD1. The trim removed 6 bases at V and 9 bases at J, leaving 3 bases unmatched. The germline CDR1 and CDR2 sequences are MDHEN and SYDVKM. This CDR3 is 12 amino acids long. DNA of the CDR3: TGTGCCAGCAGACAGGGGGCTGTTGAGCAGTTCTTC. Its translation is CASRQGAVEQFF.

The chain employs TRBV28 and TRBJ1-2; maybe TRBD1 (5 bases). V was clipped by 2 bases and J by 1 base, with 5 bases between them. CDR1 is MDHEN, CDR2 SYDVKM, per germline. This CDR3 contains 13 residues. CDR3 protein: CASSLGGNYGYTF. The CDR3 DNA reads as TGTGCCAGCAGTTTAGGGGGTAACTATGGCTACACCTTC.

V and J are TRBV11-3 and TRBJ2-1; possible D gene TRBD2, 6 bases. The V end lost 3 bases, the J end lost 4 bases, and 13 bases lay between the germline ends. The CDR3 is 15 amino acids. Germline-derived CDR1 and CDR2 are SGHNT and YENEEA. The CDR3 spells CASSFERAEYNEQFF. The CDR3 nucleotides read TGTGCCAGCAGCTTCGAGCGGGCGGAATACAATGAGCAGTTCTTC.

CDR3 sequence reads: CASSFYLETQYF. The CDR3 bases are TGTGCCAGCAGCTTTTATCTGGAGACCCAGTACTTC. The V call is TRBV5-8, the J call TRBJ2-5; D gene unclear. The V end was cut by 2 bases, the J end by 5 bases, with 7 bases between. CDR1 and CDR2 from the germline V gene are SGHTS and YDEGEE. The CDR3 is 12 residues long.

The CDR3 DNA is TGTGCCAGCACCCTCGCTGCGGCTGGGGCCAACGTCCTGACTTTC. Its protein is CASTLAAAGANVLTF. The V call is TRBV6-1, the J call TRBJ2-6; no clear D gene. The length of the CDR3 is 15 residues. Germline CDR1 reads MNHNS; CDR2 reads SASEGT. Trimming left V 7 bases short and J 2 bases short, with 12 bases between.

This sequence joins TRBV7-6 and TRBJ2-7; 8 nucleotides align to TRBD2. Losses at the gene ends were 5 bases for V and 5 bases for J; bases not matched to a gene: 8. This CDR3 is 14 amino acids long. From germline, CDR1 is SGHVS and CDR2 FNYEAQ. CDR3 bases: TGTGCCAGCAGCCCCCGAGGAGCGGGAGACGAGCAGTACTTC. It specifies CASSPRGAGDEQYF.

The sample holds one count of this clone. The chain carries TRBV2 and TRBJ2-3; possibly TRBD2 for D (5 bases). V shed 6 bases and J shed 0 bases, with 10 bases lying between them. The CDR3 length is 14 residues. Germline CDR1 is SNHLY and CDR2 is FYNNEI. In DNA form, the CDR3 reads TGTGCCAGCAGGGATAGGACTAGCACAGATACGCAGTATTTT. Its translation: CASRDRTSTDTQYF.

The chain combines TRBV5-1 with TRBJ2-1, with D possibly being TRBD1 or TRBD2 (5 bases each). The V gene's germline CDR1 is SGHRS and CDR2 YFSETQ. The CDR3 has 14 residues. V was clipped by 4 bases and J by 4 bases, with 12 bases between them. CDR3 loop: CASSPKGRYNEQFF. In DNA form, the CDR3 reads TGCGCCAGCAGCCCGAAGGGACGGTACAATGAGCAGTTCTTC.

This clone was detected once. The chain links TRBV11-3 to TRBJ2-7; D assignment may be TRBD1 or TRBD2 (5 bases each). Germline values: CDR1 SGHNT, CDR2 YENEEA. The CDR3 has 14 residues. Deletions cut 5 bases from V and 1 base from J, with 12 bases between. The chain's CDR3 is CASSRRDGSYEQYF. DNA for the CDR3: TGTGCCAGCAGCCGACGGGACGGATCCTACGAGCAGTACTTC.

The chain joins TRBV28 to TRBJ2-7, with 7 bases fitting TRBD1. The V and J ends lost 6 bases and 9 bases, in that order; junction bases with no gene match: 8. The germline V gene encodes CDR1 MDHEN and CDR2 SYDVKM. The CDR3 extends over 12 amino acids. The CDR3 sequence: CASSLTRTGQYF. CDR3 nucleotide sequence: TGTGCCAGCAGCTTAACCCGGACAGGGCAGTACTTC.

This clone was detected a few times. The rearrangement links TRBV7-9 to TRBJ2-7; D call uncertain. V lost 4 bases to trimming and J lost 4 bases, with 8 bases between them. The CDR3 is 12 residues long. Germline assignment: CDR1 SEHNR and CDR2 FQNEAQ (reference sequence). The CDR3 DNA reads as TGTGCCAGCAGCTCGACTGGATACGAGCAGTACTTC. It is translated as CASSSTGYEQYF.

The V gene is TRBV7-6, the J gene TRBJ2-3; 7 nucleotides align to TRBD2. V gave up 0 bases and J gave up 3 bases; unmatched junction bases: 6. This CDR3 region has 16 residues. The germline CDR1 and CDR2 sequences are SGHVS and FNYEAQ. CDR3 residues: CASSLAAAGWTDTQYF. CDR3 bases: TGTGCCAGCAGCTTAGCAGCAGCGGGGTGGACAGATACGCAGTATTTT.

The chain recombines TRBV9 with TRBJ1-2; 9 bases align to TRBD1. V lost 3 bases and J lost 4; bases outside the gene matches: 7. Per germline, CDR1 SGDLS and CDR2 YYNGEE. The CDR3 runs to 15 residues. The CDR3 is CASSAAGTGSYGYTF. Here the CDR3 DNA reads TGTGCCAGCAGCGCAGCCGGGACAGGGTCCTATGGCTACACCTTC. Full variable domain (remainder filled in from reference TRBV9 and TRBJ1-2): DSGVTQTPKHLITATGQRVTLRCSPRSGDLSVYWYQQSLDQGLQFLIQYYNGEERAKGNILERFSAQQFPDLHSELNLSSLELGDSALYFCASSAAGTGSYGYTFGSGTRLTVV.

This chain connects TRBV5-1 to TRBJ1-2; D is unresolved. This CDR3 has 16 residues. Per germline, CDR1 SGHRS and CDR2 YFSETQ. V lost 3 bases and J lost 8, with 23 bases in between. CDR3 DNA: TGCGCCAGCAGCTCATCGGCCCAGATCGTTTCGGGGGGCTACACCTTC. Translated, it gives CASSSSAQIVSGGYTF.

V and J are TRBV6-5 and TRBJ2-7; no clear D. The CDR3 is 13 amino acids. Trimming pared 5 bases from V and 3 bases from J, leaving 11 bases between. Germline CDR1 reads MNHEY; CDR2 reads SVGAGI. CDR3 DNA sequence: TGTGCCAGCAGTCCCGGGCCTCTCTACGAGCAGTACTTC. Protein: CASSPGPLYEQYF.

This clone turned up a few times. The rearrangement links TRBV6-5 to TRBJ1-2; tentatively, D is TRBD1 (6 bases). The CDR3 covers 14 residues. Germline CDR1 reads MNHEY; CDR2 reads SVGAGI. Trimming removed 6 bases from V and 6 bases from J, with 17 bases in between. The CDR3 protein is CASSLSQGRDGYTF. The CDR3 DNA is TGTGCCAGCAGCCTATCACAGGGAAGAGATGGCTACACCTTC.

V gene TRBV4-1 combines with J gene TRBJ1-1, with a weak D call TRBD1 (5 bases). With 0 bases removed from V and 4 bases from J, the gap between germline ends came to 6 bases. This CDR3 is built from 13 residues. Looked up from germline, CDR1 is MGHRA and CDR2 is YSYEKL. The CDR3 loop reads CASSQDGGTEAFF. The CDR3, as DNA: TGCGCCAGCAGCCAAGATGGGGGCACTGAAGCTTTCTTT.

This chain connects TRBV28 to TRBJ2-2, with a weak D call TRBD2 (6 bases). CDR1 and CDR2 from the germline V gene are MDHEN and SYDVKM. The CDR3 is 16 residues long. The V end lost 0 bases, the J end lost 1 base, and 9 bases lay between the germline ends. The CDR3, as DNA: TGTGCCAGCAGTTTATGGGGAGGACAGAACACCGGGGAGCTGTTTTTT. It yields the protein CASSLWGGQNTGELFF.

This clone was seen a few times. The genes are TRBV4-2 and TRBJ1-2, with D possibly TRBD1 on 6 matching bases. The CDR3 length is 16 residues. The germline V gene has CDR1 LGHNA and CDR2 YNFKEQ. The V end was cut by 3 bases, the J end by 3 bases, with 17 bases between. CDR3 sequence: CASSQIPRDKDYGYTF. CDR3 DNA: TGTGCCAGCAGCCAGATACCCCGGGACAAGGACTATGGCTACACCTTC.